One sample yielded the 29 T cell receptor beta chains listed below, sequenced in a study of blood T cell repertoires in COVID-19. The table came from immunoSEQ multiplex PCR; TCRdb's copy has only in-frame clones and leaves some out. The sample lists 250,000 to 300,000 clones; roughly 89% were seen once. Material for sequencing was peripheral blood. These receptors were obtained from a man aged 50 to 59 with acute or convalescent COVID-19.

The rearrangement links TRBV18 to TRBJ1-3, with D hard to call. Germline assignment: CDR1 KGHSH and CDR2 LQKENI. The CDR3 has 18 amino acids. Trimming stripped 2 bases from V and 3 bases from J, with 20 bases between. CDR3 loop: CASSPSVTGRPFGNTIYF. CDR3 in DNA: TGTGCCAGCTCACCATCTGTAACGGGAAGACCTTTTGGAAACACCATATATTTT. The whole variable domain, filled in from reference TRBV18 and TRBJ1-3, reads NAGVMQNPRHLVRRRGQEARLRCSPMKGHSHVYWYRQLPEEGLKFMVYLQKENIIDESGMPKERFSAEFPKEGPSILRIQQVVRGDSAAYFCASSPSVTGRPFGNTIYFGEGSWLTVV.

V and J are TRBV5-4 and TRBJ1-2; the match to TRBD1 covers 7 bases. This CDR3 is built from 14 residues. CDR1 is SGHNT, CDR2 YYREEE, per germline (reference sequence). The junction had 5 bases not matched to a gene; V was cut back by 0 bases and J by 6 bases. As DNA, the CDR3 is TGTGCCAGCAGCTTGGACAGGGGAATGGATGGCTACACCTTC. This sequence encodes CASSLDRGMDGYTF.

The chain employs TRBV6-6 and TRBJ2-2; perhaps TRBD2 as D (6 bases). CDR1 is MNHNY, CDR2 SVGAGI, per germline (reference sequence). Trimming cost V 6 bases and J 4 bases, with 18 bases left between them. This CDR3 is built from 16 residues. CDR3 nucleotide sequence: TGTGCCAGCAGCCCTCCCCGGCGGGGCGGCACCGGGGAGCTGTTTTTT. This translates into CASSPPRRGGTGELFF.

This chain uses TRBV6-5 with TRBJ1-6; 11 bases align to TRBD1. After removal of 3 bases from V and 10 bases from J, the junction contained 5 bases not matched to a gene. The germline V gene has CDR1 MNHEY and CDR2 SVGAGI. The CDR3 has 15 amino acids. CDR3 sequence: CASSYGTGGLSPLHF. For the CDR3, the DNA is TGTGCCAGCAGTTATGGGACAGGGGGGTTGTCACCCCTCCACTTT.

The chain is built from TRBV18 and TRBJ2-3, with D perhaps TRBD1 (5 bases). CDR1 is KGHSH and CDR2 is LQKENI in the germline V gene. V lost 6 bases, J lost 2 bases, and 12 bases lay in between. This CDR3 has 14 amino acids. CDR3 residues: CASSPTEITDTQYF. The CDR3, as DNA: TGTGCCAGCTCGCCGACAGAAATCACAGATACGCAGTATTTT.

The genes are TRBV5-6 and TRBJ2-1, with 7 positions matching TRBD2. The CDR3 contains 16 residues. From germline, CDR1 is SGHDT and CDR2 YYEEEE. Germline trimming cut 5 bases from V and 9 bases from J; bases unmatched to any gene: 17. The CDR3 is CASRNLITGGSSEQFF. CDR3 sequence (DNA): TGTGCCAGCAGAAACCTCATAACGGGGGGAAGTAGTGAGCAGTTCTTC. The full variable domain, rest sourced from reference TRBV5-6 and TRBJ2-1, is DAGVTQSPTHLIKTRGQQVTLRCSPKSGHDTVSWYQQALGQGPQFIFQYYEEEERQRGNFPDRFSGHQFPNYSSELNVNALLLGDSALYLCASRNLITGGSSEQFFGPGTRLTVL.

The V gene is TRBV5-1, the J gene TRBJ1-1; TRBD1 matches 7 bases. The V gene's germline CDR1 is SGHRS and CDR2 YFSETQ. This CDR3 comprises 13 residues. Trimming removed 3 bases from V and 4 bases from J; junction bases left unmatched: 3. The CDR3 spells CASSWAGGTEAFF. The CDR3 region has the DNA TGCGCCAGCAGCTGGGCAGGGGGCACTGAAGCTTTCTTT. The complete variable domain, with remaining parts taken from reference TRBV5-1 and TRBJ1-1, reads KAGVTQTPRYLIKTRGQQVTLSCSPISGHRSVSWYQQTPGQGLQFLFEYFSETQRNKGNFPGRFSGRQFSNSRSEMNVSTLELGDSALYLCASSWAGGTEAFFGQGTRLTVV.

CDR3 nucleotide sequence: TGCAGTGCTGCGAGGGATACGCAGTATTTT. Amino acid sequence: CSAARDTQYF. The gene calls are TRBV20-1 and TRBJ2-3, with no clear D. The germline CDR1 and CDR2 sequences are DFQATT and SNEGSKA (reference sequence). This CDR3 spans 10 amino acids. V lost 5 bases and J 6 bases, leaving 6 bases between the germline ends.

CDR3 protein: CASSPDRSYGYTF. The DNA of the CDR3 is TGTGCCAGCTCACCCGACAGGAGCTATGGCTACACCTTC. The J gene is TRBJ1-2, the V gene TRBV18; the D gene is possibly TRBD1 (6 bases). The CDR3 covers 13 residues. Germline values: CDR1 KGHSH, CDR2 LQKENI. V was clipped by 3 bases and J by 4 bases, with 9 bases between them. Complete variable domain (other parts from reference TRBV18 and TRBJ1-2): NAGVMQNPRHLVRRRGQEARLRCSPMKGHSHVYWYRQLPEEGLKFMVYLQKENIIDESGMPKERFSAEFPKEGPSILRIQQVVRGDSAAYFCASSPDRSYGYTFGSGTRLTVV.

The V gene is TRBV2, the J gene TRBJ1-5, with a possible D match to TRBD1 (6 bases). This CDR3 is 13 amino acids long. CDR1 and CDR2 from the germline V gene are SNHLY and FYNNEI. Trimming removed 6 bases from V and 3 bases from J, with 9 bases in between. The CDR3 region is CASRGGLNQPQHF. CDR3 nucleotides: TGTGCCAGCAGAGGGGGTCTCAATCAGCCCCAGCATTTT.

This chain links TRBV6-5 with TRBJ2-5; tentatively, D is TRBD2 (7 bases). Germline values: CDR1 MNHEY, CDR2 SVGAGI. CDR3 length: 14 amino acids. V was trimmed by 7 bases and J by 5 bases, leaving 17 bases between them. The CDR3 region has the DNA TGTGCCAGCACTAGGGGGGGGGCCGACGAGACCCAGTACTTC. Translation: CASTRGGADETQYF.

V usage is TRBV10-3 and J usage is TRBJ2-7, with D possibly TRBD1 on 5 matching bases. This CDR3 contains 14 residues. CDR1 ENHRY and CDR2 SYGVKD come from the germline V gene. Trimming shortened V by 10 bases and J by 0 bases, and 16 bases separated the two germline ends. The CDR3, as DNA: TGTGCCACCATCACAGGTCGTAGCTCCTACGAGCAGTACTTC. Protein product: CATITGRSSYEQYF.

The CDR3 DNA reads as TGTGCCAGCAGTCCTCCGTCTTCACCCCTCCACTTT. Its protein product is CASSPPSSPLHF. This chain connects TRBV11-2 to TRBJ1-6; no firm D call. The CDR3 spans 12 residues. V was trimmed by 6 bases and J by 9 bases, leaving 9 bases between them. The germline gives CDR1 SGHAT, CDR2 FQNNGV.

This chain uses TRBV7-9 with TRBJ2-5, with a tentative D call TRBD1 (6 bases). Germline V CDR1 and CDR2: SEHNR, FQNEAQ (reference sequence). This CDR3 region has 16 residues. The germline V and J ends were trimmed by 0 bases and 7 bases, with 18 bases remaining between them. CDR3 sequence: CASSLAGAVAGWTQYF. CDR3 DNA: TGTGCCAGCAGCTTAGCGGGGGCAGTGGCAGGGTGGACCCAGTACTTC. The full variable domain, in which reference TRBV7-9 and TRBJ2-5 provide the parts outside the CDR3, is DTGVSQNPRHKITKRGQNVTFRCDPISEHNRLYWYRQTLGQGPEFLTYFQNEAQLEKSRLLSDRFSAERPKGSFSTLEIQRTEQGDSAMYLCASSLAGAVAGWTQYFGPGTRLLVL.

The chain carries TRBV5-6 and TRBJ1-6, with D perhaps matching TRBD1 (5 bases). V was shortened by 6 bases and J by 2 bases, with 18 bases between the two germline ends. This CDR3 has 17 amino acids. CDR1 is SGHDT and CDR2 is YYEEEE in the germline V gene. The CDR3 region has the DNA TGTGCCAGCACCTCCGGCGGGGGGTGGACCTATAATTCACCCCTCCACTTT. It codes for CASTSGGGWTYNSPLHF.

V and J are TRBV7-2 and TRBJ1-2; 8 positions agree with TRBD1. This CDR3 comprises 16 residues. In germline, CDR1 is SGHTA, CDR2 FQGNSA. With 1 base clipped from V and 4 bases from J, the junction kept 8 bases outside the gene matches. The CDR3 nucleotides are TGTGCCAGCAGCTTAGGTCAGACAGGGGAGGGCTATGGCTACACCTTC. It is translated as CASSLGQTGEGYGYTF.

The J gene is TRBJ2-1, the V gene TRBV5-1, with 13 bases identical to TRBD2. Germline lookup yields CDR1 SGHRS and CDR2 YFSETQ. The CDR3 contains 18 residues. Trimming took 4 bases from V and 0 from J; bases not matched to a gene: 7. The CDR3 loop is CASSQRTSGGPSYNEQFF. In nucleotides, the CDR3 is TGCGCCAGCAGCCAAAGGACTAGCGGGGGCCCCTCCTACAATGAGCAGTTCTTC.

V gene TRBV5-1 combines with J gene TRBJ2-7, with a tentative D call TRBD2 (7 bases). V lost 7 bases and J 6 bases, leaving 20 bases between the germline ends. The CDR3 contains 14 residues. Germline V CDR1 and CDR2: SGHRS, YFSETQ. The CDR3 nucleotides are TGCGCCAGCCGAGGGGAGGGGGGGCGGTCCGAGCAGTACTTC. Protein product: CASRGEGGRSEQYF.

The genes are TRBV7-8 and TRBJ1-6; possibly TRBD1 for D (5 bases). The CDR3 is 13 residues long. V lost 5 bases and J 7 bases, leaving 9 bases between the germline ends. Per germline, CDR1 SGHVS and CDR2 FQNEAQ. The DNA for the CDR3 is TGTGCCAGCAGCCTGGGGGGGAATTCACCCCTCCACTTT. Translation gives CASSLGGNSPLHF. Drawing the rest from reference TRBV7-8 and TRBJ1-6, the complete variable domain is GAGVSQSPRYKVAKRGQDVALRCDPISGHVSLFWYQQALGQGPEFLTYFQNEAQLDKSGLPSDRFFAERPEGSVSTLKIQRTQQEDSAVYLCASSLGGNSPLHFGNGTRLTVT.

The CDR3 coding sequence is TGTGCCAGCAGCTTGCATCCCGGGACAGGGAGTGACTATGGCTACACCTTC. This encodes CASSLHPGTGSDYGYTF. The rearrangement uses TRBV7-3 and TRBJ1-2, with 9 bases fitting TRBD1. Germline V CDR1 and CDR2: SGHTA, FQGTGA. The CDR3 is 17 amino acids. V dropped 3 bases and J dropped 3; count of bases not matched to a gene: 11.

The rearrangement links TRBV7-2 to TRBJ2-4; TRBD2 agrees at 8 bases. This CDR3 region has 17 residues. Germline V gives CDR1 SGHTA, CDR2 FQGNSA. Trimming at V came to 2 bases and at J to 0 bases, leaving 6 bases not matched to a gene. The CDR3 protein is CASSLLGAGAAKNIQYF. The CDR3 coding sequence is TGTGCCAGCAGCTTACTGGGAGCGGGGGCAGCCAAAAACATTCAGTACTTC.

The V call is TRBV6-2 or TRBV6-3, the J call TRBJ1-2; the match to TRBD1 covers 8 bases. The CDR3 loop spans 13 amino acids. The germline V gene has CDR1 MNHEY and CDR2 SVGEGT. J was trimmed by 7 bases and V by 5 bases; bases with no gene match: 6. CDR3 sequence (DNA): TGTGCCAGCAGTGGATCGGACAGGGCTGGCTACACCTTC. This gives the protein CASSGSDRAGYTF.

The V and J genes are TRBV20-1 and TRBJ2-7; maybe TRBD2 (6 bases). Germline V lookup: CDR1 DFQATT, CDR2 SNEGSKA (reference sequence). This CDR3 has 11 residues. As DNA, the CDR3 is TGCAGGGCGGGGTCTGGCCACGAGCAGTACTTC. Its protein product is CRAGSGHEQYF.

This chain uses TRBV5-1 with TRBJ1-4; TRBD1 aligns across 7 bases. Germline assignment: CDR1 SGHRS and CDR2 YFSETQ. This CDR3 is built from 13 residues. V was clipped by 8 bases and J by 3 bases; unmatched bases: 4. The CDR3 nucleotides are TGCGCCAGTAGGACAGGCCCTAATGAAAAACTGTTTTTT. Its protein is CASRTGPNEKLFF.

The chain links TRBV4-1 to TRBJ2-2; 7 bases fit TRBD2. The CDR3 contains 16 residues. V lost 4 bases and J lost 6; bases outside the gene matches: 11. Germline CDR1 reads MGHRA; CDR2 reads YSYEKL. The CDR3 sequence is CASSPQGRGGAGELFF. CDR3 DNA sequence: TGCGCCAGCAGCCCCCAGGGTAGGGGAGGGGCCGGGGAGCTGTTTTTT.

The rearrangement links TRBV5-3 to TRBJ1-5; 10 bases agree with TRBD1. Being an ORF, TRBV5-3 has a function that is uncertain. The CDR3 spans 14 residues. Germline trimming cut 4 bases from V and 5 bases from J; bases unmatched to any gene: 3. The CDR3 DNA follows: TGTGCCAGAAGCCCGACAGGGGGCGATCAGCCCCAGCATTTT. Translating gives CARSPTGGDQPQHF.

V usage is TRBV13 and J usage is TRBJ2-7; 8 bases match TRBD2. The J segment lost 5 bases and the V segment lost 5 bases, leaving 5 bases of the junction unmatched. In germline, CDR1 is PRHDT, CDR2 FYEKMQ (reference sequence). The CDR3 length is 13 residues. The CDR3 protein is CASSLRGGNEQYF. In DNA form, the CDR3 reads TGTGCCAGCAGCCTACGGGGGGGGAACGAGCAGTACTTC.

V is TRBV5-6 and J is TRBJ2-3; 8 nucleotides align to TRBD2. Trimming cost V 0 bases and J 4 bases; bases outside gene matches: 4. Germline V gene sequence: CDR1 SGHDT, CDR2 YYEEEE. This CDR3 has 15 residues. This chain's CDR3 is CASSLAGGAADTQYF. The CDR3 coding sequence is TGTGCCAGCAGCTTGGCGGGGGGGGCCGCAGATACGCAGTATTTT.

The V call is TRBV7-8, the J call TRBJ1-3, with D perhaps matching TRBD1 (5 bases). V was cut by 3 bases and J by 6 bases, with 12 bases left in between. CDR1 is SGHVS, CDR2 FQNEAQ, per germline. The CDR3 spans 14 residues. The CDR3 region is CASSFRGGPNTIYF. CDR3 nucleotide sequence: TGTGCCAGCAGCTTTAGGGGCGGTCCAAACACCATATATTTT.